The clone carrying this T cell receptor (beta chain) has ten or more counts. What it recognizes is unknown. Methods described previously were used for bulk TCR libraries, and listed TCR primers were applied. TCRdb redid the calling of the PCR reads with MiXCR, one entry per CDR3 protein. The sample has 90,000 to 120,000 distinct CDR3 sequences, roughly a third seen once. These data originate in a study of molecular identifiers for immune sequencing clone quantification. The V gene lost 6 bases and the J gene lost 9 bases, with 15 bases spanning the gap. The CDR3 is made up of 13 amino acids. CDR1 MDHEN and CDR2 SYDVKM come from the germline V gene. Study-level findings and limits: For effector cells, clones above 20 RNA copies held over 98% of molecules; for naive cells, under 1%. Among about a million naive cells, spiked Jurkat TCR RNA from a single cell was reportedly detectable.

Source material for naive CD8 libraries was roughly 20,000 to 1,000,000 sorted cells, with 10%, 30% or 50% RNA. The sequence was obtained from a human donor in good health. Some libraries in this study had Jurkat cell RNA spiked in. The chain links TRBV28 to TRBJ2-4; D is perhaps TRBD1 or TRBD2 (5 bases each). The sequenced material came from naive CD8+ T cells from blood, with Jurkat cell RNA spiked in. The subset is: FACS-sorted CD8+CD4-CCR7+CD45RA+ naive T cells. The CDR3 loop is CASRWDLDAIQYF. In nucleotides, the CDR3 is TGTGCCAGCAGGTGGGACCTAGACGCCATTCAGTACTTC.